Reported below is one T cell receptor beta chain. The target of this receptor is not known. No much larger clonotype is one base removed from it; base qualities were not supplied. The source of the sample is a study of blood T cell repertoires in COVID-19 (dated by TCRdb to about 2020). Looking at the study overall: Collaborator samples came from the United States, Italy and Spain and covered acute and convalescent phases of COVID-19. The material from the prospective study consisted of cDNA or gDNA derived from T cells, B-cell-depleted T cells, or PBMCs. Deeply sampled blood TCRbeta repertoires from subjects exposed to, actively infected with, or recovered from COVID-19 were included in the dataset. The repertoires were made available in a free public database intended to serve as a resource for research on the immune response to SARS-CoV-2. Samples came from the ongoing ImmuneRACE study (first 160 participants) plus 1,254 subjects from 6 global collaborators. The sample metadata nearly always contained a de-identified subject ID, COVID-19 status, age in years and sex. Where available, HLA class I and class II types were obtained from metadata supplied by the sample provider rather than from assay-based typing. General study outcomes and caveats: How much clinical and demographic metadata was included differed by source and by participant, and the metadata was provided uncurated.

CDR1 and CDR2 were assigned from the germline V gene as SGHAT and FQNNGV. Spanning cysteine to phenylalanine, the CDR3 consists of 14 amino acids. Solely the CDR3 DNA is kept, with 42 bases framed from the first base. V and J lose 1 base and 0 bases, and a span of 6 bases separates them. TCRbeta CDR3 regions were amplified from genomic DNA by means of the immunoSEQ Assay, a bias-controlled multiplex PCR. The authors' analysis ran thus. Nucleated cell counts per sample were estimated from amplification of reference gene primers within the assay. To quantify the absolute abundance of each unique TCRbeta CDR3 rearrangement, sequence reads were collapsed and filtered. Productive Simpson clonality was computed per sample as the square root of Simpson's diversity index over productive rearrangements. Entries here come from immuneACCESS through TCRdb and include only in-frame sequences with V and J called. Some clones fail to appear in such tables; in the studies checked, an unresolved V gene covers under half of the shortfall, and the cause of the remainder is unknown. V, J and clone size are taken as reported in that table, and D and trimming were inferred from the DNA itself. In this sample the table shows roughly 160,000 clones, around 86% of which occur a single time. The ten biggest clones cover 2.5% of the sample.

One collaborating source in Seattle enrolled patients while the patients were actively infected and followed the patients over time throughout the course of disease. Each collaborating institution followed its own protocols to collect whole blood in K2EDTA tubes. For TCRbeta analysis, collaborators shipped samples in one of three forms: frozen whole blood, isolated PBMCs, or DNA extracted from either of those sample types. The receptor chain draws on TRBV11-2 and TRBJ1-1, with no confidently assigned D gene. Sample: peripheral blood. The receptor was derived from a woman older than 75 with COVID-19, enrolled during active disease. In nucleotide form, the sequence is TGTGCCAGCAGCTTAGGACACTTGAACACTGAAGCTTTCTTT. Translated, it gives CASSLGHLNTEAFF. Extended through the reference TRBV11-2 and TRBJ1-1 proteins, this CDR3 yields the full variable domain: EAGVAQSPRYKIIEKRQSVAFWCNPISGHATLYWYQQILGQGPKLLIQFQNNGVVDDSQLPKDRFSAERLKGVDSTLKIQPAKLEDSAVYLCASSLGHLNTEAFFGQGTRLTVV.